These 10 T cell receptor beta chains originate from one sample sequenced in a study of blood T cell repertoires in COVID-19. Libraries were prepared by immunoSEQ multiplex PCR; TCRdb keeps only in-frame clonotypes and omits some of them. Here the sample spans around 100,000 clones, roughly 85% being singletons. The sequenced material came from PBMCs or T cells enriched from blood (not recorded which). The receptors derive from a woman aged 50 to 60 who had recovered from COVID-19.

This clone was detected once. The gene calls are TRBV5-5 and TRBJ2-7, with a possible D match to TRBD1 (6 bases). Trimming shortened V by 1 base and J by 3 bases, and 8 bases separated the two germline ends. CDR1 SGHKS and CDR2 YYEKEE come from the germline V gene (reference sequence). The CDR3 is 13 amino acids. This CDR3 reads CASSLPGVYEQYF. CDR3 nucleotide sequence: TGTGCCAGCAGCTTGCCAGGGGTCTACGAGCAGTACTTC.

CDR3 protein: CASSQVSQGNQPQHF. The CDR3 nucleotides are TGTGCCAGCAGCCAAGTAAGTCAGGGAAATCAGCCCCAGCATTTT. V gene TRBV4-2 combines with J gene TRBJ1-5; D may be TRBD1 (5 bases). Trimming took off 1 base at V and 4 bases at J, with 11 bases between the two ends. Per germline, CDR1 LGHNA and CDR2 YNFKEQ. The CDR3 consists of 15 residues.

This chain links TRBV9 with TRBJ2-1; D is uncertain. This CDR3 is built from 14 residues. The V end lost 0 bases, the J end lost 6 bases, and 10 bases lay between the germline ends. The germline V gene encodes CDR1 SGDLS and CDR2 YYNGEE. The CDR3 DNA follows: TGTGCCAGCAGCGTAGCGCTAAAAAGCAATGAGCAGTTCTTC. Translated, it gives CASSVALKSNEQFF.

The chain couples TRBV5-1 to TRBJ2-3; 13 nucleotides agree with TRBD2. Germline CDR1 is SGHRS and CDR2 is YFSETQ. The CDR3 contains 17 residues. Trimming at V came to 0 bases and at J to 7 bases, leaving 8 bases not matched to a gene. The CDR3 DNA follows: TGCGCCAGCAGCTTGGCCAACGTGGGACTAGCGGGGAATACGCAGTATTTT. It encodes CASSLANVGLAGNTQYF.

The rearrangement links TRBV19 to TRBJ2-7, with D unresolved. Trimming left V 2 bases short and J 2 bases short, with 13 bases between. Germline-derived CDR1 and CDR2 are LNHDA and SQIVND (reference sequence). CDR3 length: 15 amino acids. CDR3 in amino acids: CASSILAGPTYEQYF. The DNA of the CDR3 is TGTGCCAGTAGTATACTGGCAGGCCCAACCTACGAGCAGTACTTC. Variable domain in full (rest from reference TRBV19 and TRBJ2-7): DGGITQSPKYLFRKEGQNVTLSCEQNLNHDAMYWYRQDPGQGLRLIYYSQIVNDFQKGDIAEGYSVSREKKESFPLTVTSAQKNPTAFYLCASSILAGPTYEQYFGPGTRLTVT.

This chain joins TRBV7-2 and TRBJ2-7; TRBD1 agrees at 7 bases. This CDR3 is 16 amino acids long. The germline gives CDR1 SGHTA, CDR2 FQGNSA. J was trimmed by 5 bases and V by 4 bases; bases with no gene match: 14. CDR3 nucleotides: TGTGCCAGCAGCTCCCGCCAGGCAGTAGGGGGCAACGAGCAGTACTTC. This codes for CASSSRQAVGGNEQYF.

The CDR3 DNA reads TGTGCCAGCAGTGACAGGGGGTTTCGTGAAAAACTGTTTTTT. It encodes CASSDRGFREKLFF. The J gene is TRBJ1-4, the V gene TRBV6-1; 7 positions match TRBD1. This CDR3 is 14 amino acids long. With V trimmed by 3 bases and J by 7 bases, 5 bases remained unmatched. From germline, CDR1 is MNHNS and CDR2 SASEGT.

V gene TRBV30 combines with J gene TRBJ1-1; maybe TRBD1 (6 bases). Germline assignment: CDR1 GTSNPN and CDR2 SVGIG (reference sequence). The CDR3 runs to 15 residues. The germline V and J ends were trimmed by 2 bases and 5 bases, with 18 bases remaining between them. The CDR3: CAWSPTGRGDTEAFF. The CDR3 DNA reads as TGTGCCTGGAGTCCTACCGGCAGGGGAGATACTGAAGCTTTCTTT.

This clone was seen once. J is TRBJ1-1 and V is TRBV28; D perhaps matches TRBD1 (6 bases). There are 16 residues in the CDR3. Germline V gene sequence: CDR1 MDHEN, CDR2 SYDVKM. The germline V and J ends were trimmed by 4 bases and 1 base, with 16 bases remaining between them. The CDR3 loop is CASSSPVTGWNTEAFF. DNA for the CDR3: TGTGCCAGCAGTTCCCCCGTGACAGGATGGAACACTGAAGCTTTCTTT.

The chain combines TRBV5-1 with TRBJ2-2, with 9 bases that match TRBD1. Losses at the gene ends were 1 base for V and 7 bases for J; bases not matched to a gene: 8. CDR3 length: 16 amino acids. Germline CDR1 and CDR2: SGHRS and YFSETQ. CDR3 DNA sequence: TGCGCCAGCAGCTTGATATCCGGGACAGGGTACGGGGAGCTGTTTTTT. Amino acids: CASSLISGTGYGELFF.